What follows are 22 T cell receptor beta chains derived from one specimen sequenced in a study of T cells in Graves' hyperthyroidism and ophthalmopathy. It was RNA transcripts that yielded the amplified TCR beta CDR3 regions. With the HTBI primer set, the TCR CDR3 went through a first round of RT-PCR. Via MiXCR, TCRdb re-called the multiplex PCR reads, giving one row per CDR3 protein. The table has approximately 330,000 distinct CDR3 sequences, around a sixth seen once. Sequences were obtained from blood. These receptors were taken from a woman between 45 and 65 years old with Graves' hyperthyroidism.

In its sample, this clonotype was seen many times. This sequence joins TRBV28 and TRBJ2-5; TRBD2 matches at 10 bases. The CDR3 spans 15 residues. Looked up from germline, CDR1 is MDHEN and CDR2 is SYDVKM. V shed 4 bases and J 5 bases; nucleotides not matched to a gene: 7. CDR3 in amino acids: CASSSPLAGEETQYF. The CDR3 region has the DNA TGTGCCAGCAGTTCCCCGCTAGCGGGGGAGGAGACCCAGTACTTC.

On this clonotype itself: Being one base from a much bigger clone, this may be a read error. This chain uses TRBV3-1 with TRBJ1-6; D is possibly TRBD1 (5 bases). The CDR3 has 15 residues. Germline lookup yields CDR1 LGHDT and CDR2 YNNKEL (reference sequence). CDR3 DNA sequence: TGTGCCAGCAGCCAAGTTGGGGCGTCCAATTCACTCCTCCACTTT. Protein sequence: CASSQVGASNSLLHF.

The chain links TRBV19 to TRBJ1-2, with 11 bases aligning to TRBD1. With 7 bases clipped from V and 0 bases from J, the junction kept 13 bases outside the gene matches. The CDR3 contains 18 residues. Germline assignment: CDR1 LNHDA and CDR2 SQIVND (reference sequence). The CDR3: CASTLRGGQGVANYGYTF. In DNA, the CDR3 is TGTGCCAGTACCCTACGGGGGGGACAGGGGGTAGCTAACTATGGCTACACCTTC.

The genes are TRBV20-1 and TRBJ1-2, with unresolved D. The ends were cut back, 3 bases at V and 6 bases at J, with 14 bases in the middle. The CDR3 totals 13 residues. The germline V gene has CDR1 DFQATT and CDR2 SNEGSKA (reference sequence). CDR3 sequence (DNA): TGCAGTGCTAGTGTGGGGAACCACAATGGCTACACCTTC. Its protein product is CSASVGNHNGYTF.

This clonotype has at least ten counts. This chain links TRBV18 with TRBJ1-1, with 7 bases identical to TRBD1. CDR1 KGHSH and CDR2 LQKENI come from the germline V gene. Trimming removed 5 bases from V and 1 base from J; junction bases left unmatched: 4. The CDR3 totals 14 residues. CDR3 nucleotide sequence: TGTGCCAGCTCAATAGGGGGCGGGAACACTGAAGCTTTCTTT. This gives the protein CASSIGGGNTEAFF.

Ten or more counts support this clonotype. The chain couples TRBV12-3 or TRBV12-4 to TRBJ2-3; TRBD2 agrees at 8 bases. V lost 5 bases to trimming and J lost 6 bases; unmatched junction nucleotides: 7. CDR3 length: 14 amino acids. The CDR3: CASSPREADDTQYF. CDR3 DNA: TGTGCCAGCAGTCCGCGGGAGGCGGACGATACGCAGTATTTT.

This clonotype was detected a few times. This sequence joins TRBV7-9 and TRBJ2-1; perhaps TRBD1 as D (6 bases). Germline V gene data show CDR1 as SEHNR and CDR2 as FQNEAQ (reference sequence). The CDR3 has 12 residues. V was clipped by 6 bases and J by 5 bases, with 8 bases between them. The CDR3 here is CASSRQDNEQFF. CDR3 DNA sequence: TGTGCCAGCAGTAGACAGGACAATGAGCAGTTCTTC.

Only a few counts were recorded for this clonotype. The chain employs TRBV20-1 and TRBJ2-3; TRBD2 might be the D (5 bases). From germline, CDR1 is DFQATT and CDR2 SNEGSKA (reference sequence). Trimming shortened V by 0 bases and J by 2 bases, and 18 bases separated the two germline ends. The CDR3 length is 17 residues. The CDR3 coding sequence is TGCAGTGCTAGAGACCCCCGTAGCTCCGGGAACACAGATACGCAGTATTTT. Translated: CSARDPRSSGNTDTQYF.

The chain joins TRBV5-6 to TRBJ2-5, with D uncertain. Germline V lookup: CDR1 SGHDT, CDR2 YYEEEE. V lost 0 bases and J 9 bases, leaving 12 bases between the germline ends. There are 13 residues in the CDR3. Written as DNA, the CDR3 is TGTGCCAGCAGCTTGGGCCACACGAGTGCCCAGTACTTC. Protein: CASSLGHTSAQYF.

As regards this clonotype: It may be a read error: a sequence one base away is much more abundant. The chain carries TRBV12-3 or TRBV12-4 and TRBJ2-7; unclear D gene. There are 13 residues in the CDR3. Trimming stripped 6 bases from V and 7 bases from J, with 16 bases between. CDR3 loop: CASSPSILGEQYV. The DNA of the CDR3 is TGTGCCAGCAGCCCGTCCATACTTGGGGAGCAGTACGTC.

This clonotype showed up many times. The V call is TRBV7-3, the J call TRBJ2-3, with 8 bases aligning to TRBD1. Trimming removed 5 bases from V and 4 bases from J; junction bases left unmatched: 5. CDR3 length: 14 amino acids. The germline gives CDR1 SGHTA, CDR2 FQGTGA. The CDR3 nucleotides are TGTGCCAGCAGCACCCAGGGGGCGGCAGATACGCAGTATTTT. Its translation is CASSTQGAADTQYF.

The chain uses TRBV10-3 and TRBJ1-1; perhaps TRBD1 as D (5 bases). Trimming pared 7 bases from V and 1 base from J, leaving 10 bases between. Germline assignment: CDR1 ENHRY and CDR2 SYGVKD. This CDR3 comprises 13 residues. The CDR3 DNA sequence: TGTGCCATCAATCAGGGCCAGAACACTGAAGCTTTCTTT. Protein product: CAINQGQNTEAFF.

This clonotype was counted between two and nine times. The V and J genes are TRBV7-9 and TRBJ2-2; 9 nucleotides align to TRBD2. Germline V gene sequence: CDR1 SEHNR, CDR2 FQNEAQ (reference sequence). With V trimmed by 6 bases and J by 5 bases, 7 bases remained unmatched. The CDR3 is 15 amino acids. The CDR3 sequence: CASSRLAVATGELFF. CDR3 nucleotides: TGTGCCAGCAGTCGACTAGCGGTAGCAACCGGGGAGCTGTTTTTT.

This chain links TRBV6-1 with TRBJ2-5; the match to TRBD1 covers 7 bases. Near its end, the DNA agrees better with TRBJ2-1, so the J call may be wrong. CDR1 and CDR2 (germline): MNHNS, SASEGT. The CDR3 is made up of 12 amino acids. The CDR3 loop is CASKGQGETQFF. In DNA form, the CDR3 reads TGTGCCAGCAAGGGGCAGGGGGAGACCCAGTTCTTC.

V gene TRBV3-1 combines with J gene TRBJ2-1; 11 bases line up with TRBD2. This CDR3 is built from 16 residues. The germline V gene encodes CDR1 LGHDT and CDR2 YNNKEL (reference sequence). With 5 bases clipped from V and 10 bases from J, the junction kept 13 bases outside the gene matches. The CDR3 DNA follows: TGTGCCAGCAGCGCTCTACCACCGGGACTAGCGGAAGAGCAGTTCTTC. This codes for CASSALPPGLAEEQFF.

A word on this clonotype: An end of the junction differs from the germline gene, which may be a read error. CDR3 protein: CAISQDLGEQYF. The CDR3 DNA is TGTGCCATCAGCCAAGATTTAGGCGAGCAGTACTTC. The rearrangement links TRBV3-1 to TRBJ2-7; D gene unclear. This CDR3 spans 12 amino acids. Germline lookup yields CDR1 LGHDT and CDR2 YNNKEL (reference sequence).

At least ten counts were recorded for this clonotype. The chain links TRBV6-2 or TRBV6-3 to TRBJ1-6; 9 positions match TRBD1. With V trimmed by 6 bases and J by 7 bases, 7 bases remained unmatched. The CDR3 runs to 15 residues. CDR1 is MNHEY and CDR2 is SVGEGT in the germline V gene. The CDR3 sequence is CASRSTGGTNSPLHF. CDR3 in DNA: TGTGCCAGCAGATCGACAGGGGGGACGAATTCACCCCTCCACTTT.

This clonotype occurred a few times. The J gene is TRBJ1-2, the V gene TRBV25-1, with D hard to call. Trimming took 2 bases from V and 1 from J, leaving 5 bases between them. Germline assignment: CDR1 MGHDK and CDR2 SYGVNS. The CDR3 is made up of 13 amino acids. This CDR3 reads CASSEGINYGYTF. CDR3 DNA: TGTGCCAGCAGTGAAGGGATTAACTATGGCTACACCTTC.

This clonotype was counted at least ten times. This sequence joins TRBV6-5 and TRBJ2-3; D call uncertain. This CDR3 is 16 amino acids long. Germline loops: CDR1 MNHEY, CDR2 SVGAGI. The ends were cut back, 0 bases at V and 0 bases at J, with 10 bases in the middle. The CDR3 DNA sequence: TGTGCCAGCAGTTACTCCGTCCGTACTAGCACAGATACGCAGTATTTT. Translating gives CASSYSVRTSTDTQYF.

In this sample, this clonotype turned up many times. The chain combines TRBV3-1 with TRBJ1-4; 10 bases are a match to TRBD1. CDR3 length: 14 residues. The V gene's germline CDR1 is LGHDT and CDR2 YNNKEL (reference sequence). V trimming: 5 bases; J trimming: 8 bases; junction bases outside the gene matches: 5. The CDR3 nucleotides are TGTGCCAGCAGCTTCCCGGGACAGGGGGAAAAACTGTTTTTT. Encoded protein: CASSFPGQGEKLFF. The full variable domain, in which reference TRBV3-1 and TRBJ1-4 provide the parts outside the CDR3, is DTAVSQTPKYLVTQMGNDKSIKCEQNLGHDTMYWYKQDSKKFLKIMFSYNNKELIINETVPNRFSPKSPDKAHLNLHINSLELGDSAVYFCASSFPGQGEKLFFGSGTQLSVL.

Concerning this clonotype: One end of the junction does not line up with germline, which may come from a read error. The V and J genes are TRBV3-1 and TRBJ1-5; D possibly corresponds to TRBD1 (5 bases). Looked up from germline, CDR1 is LGHDT and CDR2 is YNNKEL (reference sequence). This CDR3 contains 13 residues. DNA of the CDR3: TGTGCCAGGAGCCCCCCAGGGAAGGTGCCCCAGCATTTT. This gives the protein CARSPPGKVPQHF.

This clonotype was seen repeatedly, ten times or more. The CDR3 protein is CASQGRYTDTQYF. For the CDR3, the DNA is TGTGCCAGCCAGGGCAGATACACAGATACGCAGTATTTT. This chain links TRBV27 with TRBJ2-3, with D maybe TRBD1 (5 bases). Trimming removed 8 bases from V and 2 bases from J, with 11 bases in between. This CDR3 region has 13 residues. CDR1 and CDR2 from the germline V gene are MNHEY and SMNVEV (reference sequence).